This T cell receptor beta chain was observed in a study of shared clonotypes between healthy human individuals. Study as a whole: The donors, two women and a few men, were aged 18 to 49.

Only in-frame clones appear in the TCRdb table, and some are missing; sequencing was by immunoSEQ multiplex PCR. This table has 2 million to 2.5 million clones, 85% to 95% appearing once. In germline, CDR1 is SGHRS, CDR2 YFSETQ. V dropped 3 bases and J dropped 5 bases, with 14 bases sitting between them. The CDR3 is made up of 14 amino acids. The TCR was taken from a young man in good health. V usage is TRBV5-1 and J usage is TRBJ1-1; tentative D call: TRBD1 (5 bases). The sample comprised naive CD4+ T cells sorted from blood. Indicated subset: CD45RA+ positively selected. This chain's CDR3 is CASSSAGMRTEAFF. In nucleotides, the CDR3 is TGCGCCAGCAGCTCCGCAGGGATGCGAACTGAAGCTTTCTTT.